This TCR beta chain was recovered during a study of metastatic and nonmetastatic thyroid tumors. V gave up 2 bases and J gave up 7 bases, with 16 bases separating them. This CDR3 contains 15 residues. Per the germline V gene, CDR1 is MDHEN and CDR2 is SYDVKM. Through MiXCR, TCRdb re-clonotyped the PCR reads. Of about 6,000 clones listed, more than 30% are singletons. Every patient underwent thyroid surgery untreated. The TCR comes from a female donor with papillary thyroid cancer or a benign thyroid nodule (not recorded which). Some clones in this sample may be carry-over from other donors' samples. The chain couples TRBV28 to TRBJ2-3, with D uncertain. The source material was adjacent normal tissue. Written as DNA, the CDR3 is TGTGCCAGCAGTTTAGCGGCCCCAACCTATAATACGCAGTATTTT. This codes for CASSLAAPTYNTQYF.